The 14 T cell receptor beta chains reported below all come from one sample, sequenced in a study of Ad26.COV2.S vaccination and SARS-CoV-2 variants. Treatment indicated: 15 to 20 received Ad26.COV2.S at low or high dose, single or two shots; about 5 received placebo; per-sample allocation not given. Samples were taken on day 63 after the first vaccine or placebo injection. Assay: immunoSEQ multiplex PCR; the TCRdb copy retains only in-frame clones and omits some. The table has about 350,000 clones, roughly 90% seen once. The source was peripheral blood, collected in a trial of Ad26.COV2.S vaccine versus placebo. The source of these receptors is a person between 18 and 59 years old who received the Ad26.COV2.S COVID-19 vaccine or a placebo.

The V and J genes are TRBV4-3 and TRBJ1-2; tentatively, D is TRBD1 (5 bases). The CDR3 totals 15 residues. Per germline, CDR1 LGHNA and CDR2 YSLEER. Trimming cost V 1 base and J 5 bases, with 14 bases left between them. CDR3 sequence: CASSQGVGQWYGYTF. In nucleotides, the CDR3 is TGCGCCAGCAGCCAAGGGGTGGGGCAGTGGTATGGCTACACCTTC.

J is TRBJ2-1 and V is TRBV7-6; TRBD2 matches at 8 bases. This CDR3 is 17 amino acids long. V dropped 3 bases and J dropped 9; count of bases not matched to a gene: 16. Germline CDR1 reads SGHVS; CDR2 reads FNYEAQ. The CDR3: CASSLSGLGRGVSEQFF. Here the CDR3 DNA reads TGTGCCAGCAGCTTGTCAGGGCTGGGGCGGGGGGTAAGTGAGCAGTTCTTC.

The rearrangement uses TRBV4-3 and TRBJ1-6; 7 nucleotides agree with TRBD1. The CDR3 length is 13 residues. The V segment lost 4 bases and the J segment 12 bases; nucleotides outside the gene matches: 6. From germline, CDR1 is LGHNA and CDR2 YSLEER. This CDR3 reads CASSLADREPLHF. The CDR3 region has the DNA TGCGCCAGCAGCCTCGCCGACAGGGAACCCCTCCACTTT.

The genes are TRBV7-2 and TRBJ2-7; D is possibly TRBD2 (7 bases). Germline-derived CDR1 and CDR2 are SGHTA and FQGNSA. V lost 1 base to trimming and J lost 6 bases, with 10 bases between them. The CDR3 runs 13 residues. Written as DNA, the CDR3 is TGTGCCAGCAGCTTAGGGCGGGGGCGCGAGCAGTACTTC. Protein product: CASSLGRGREQYF.

J is TRBJ2-7 and V is TRBV7-9; 7 positions agree with TRBD1. Trimming took 5 bases from V and 2 from J; bases not matched to a gene: 6. The CDR3 has 14 amino acids. Germline V gene sequence: CDR1 SEHNR, CDR2 FQNEAQ (reference sequence). The CDR3 reads CASSATGTAYEQYF. CDR3 nucleotides: TGTGCCAGCAGCGCGACCGGGACAGCCTACGAGCAGTACTTC.

The chain has TRBV28 and TRBJ1-2; perhaps TRBD1 as D (5 bases). Trimming cost V 4 bases and J 2 bases, with 17 bases left between them. The CDR3 runs to 16 residues. Germline V gene data show CDR1 as MDHEN and CDR2 as SYDVKM. This CDR3 reads CASSSPSGALNYGYTF. The CDR3 DNA sequence: TGTGCCAGCAGTTCCCCCAGTGGGGCTCTAAACTATGGCTACACCTTC.

J is TRBJ1-4 and V is TRBV19; TRBD1 aligns across 7 bases. Germline V gene lookup returns CDR1 LNHDA and CDR2 SQIVND (reference sequence). V lost 5 bases and J lost 7; bases outside the gene matches: 4. The CDR3 length is 13 residues. The CDR3 sequence: CASSLNRGEKLFF. The CDR3 DNA follows: TGTGCCAGTAGTTTGAACAGGGGTGAAAAACTGTTTTTT.

This chain joins TRBV27 and TRBJ2-2; 8 bases line up with TRBD2. J lost 4 bases, V lost 2 bases, and 9 bases had no gene match. The length of the CDR3 is 17 residues. Germline CDR1 reads MNHEY; CDR2 reads SMNVEV (reference sequence). The DNA of the CDR3 is TGTGCCAGCAGTTTAAACGGGGGGGCATTGGGCACCGGGGAGCTGTTTTTT. It specifies CASSLNGGALGTGELFF.

V usage is TRBV4-2 and J usage is TRBJ1-1; perhaps TRBD1 as D (6 bases). V lost 0 bases and J lost 5, with 19 bases in between. The CDR3 sequence is 17 residues long. The germline V gene encodes CDR1 LGHNA and CDR2 YNFKEQ. As DNA, the CDR3 is TGTGCCAGCAGCCAAGATTTGAATTGGGGGGCAGGGACTGAAGCTTTCTTT. Its protein product is CASSQDLNWGAGTEAFF.

The chain links TRBV27 to TRBJ2-6, with D tentatively TRBD1 or TRBD2 (6 bases each). Trimming took 2 bases from V and 0 from J, leaving 11 bases between them. Looked up from germline, CDR1 is MNHEY and CDR2 is SMNVEV (reference sequence). This CDR3 comprises 17 residues. The CDR3 DNA is TGTGCCAGCAGTTTAGAAGGGGGGTACTCTGGGGCCAACGTCCTGACTTTC. As protein: CASSLEGGYSGANVLTF.

Only a few counts were recorded for this clone. This chain joins TRBV6-6 and TRBJ1-5, with no clear D. This CDR3 contains 15 residues. V was shortened by 2 bases and J by 0 bases, with 8 bases between the two germline ends. Germline loops: CDR1 MNHNY, CDR2 SVGAGI (reference sequence). In nucleotides, the CDR3 is TGTGCCAGCAGTTACGGGTCAGCTAGCAATCAGCCCCAGCATTTT. Translation: CASSYGSASNQPQHF.

To note about this clone: The identical CDR3 is also encoded by other nucleotide sequences in the sample. The J gene is TRBJ1-5, the V gene TRBV28, with D unclear. The V end lost 6 bases, the J end lost 1 base, and 1 base lay between the germline ends. Germline lookup yields CDR1 MDHEN and CDR2 SYDVKM. The CDR3 is 11 residues long. The CDR3 DNA sequence: TGTGCCAGCAGAAGCAATCAGCCCCAGCATTTT. Translation gives CASRSNQPQHF.

The chain carries TRBV5-5 and TRBJ2-5, with a possible D match to TRBD1 (5 bases). Trimming took off 0 bases at V and 5 bases at J, with 14 bases between the two ends. CDR3 length equals 15 residues. Germline CDR1 SGHKS, CDR2 YYEKEE (reference sequence). The CDR3 is CASSLAGQGPETQYF. The CDR3 coding sequence is TGTGCCAGCAGCTTGGCTGGCCAGGGTCCCGAGACCCAGTACTTC.

The rearrangement uses TRBV6-5 and TRBJ2-1; the D gene is possibly TRBD1 (6 bases). CDR1 is MNHEY and CDR2 is SVGAGI in the germline V gene. V was cut by 6 bases and J by 9 bases, with 18 bases left in between. CDR3 length: 14 residues. For the CDR3, the DNA is TGTGCCAGCAGCCAGGGGTTACTGGGGTCTGAGCAGTTCTTC. This translates into CASSQGLLGSEQFF.